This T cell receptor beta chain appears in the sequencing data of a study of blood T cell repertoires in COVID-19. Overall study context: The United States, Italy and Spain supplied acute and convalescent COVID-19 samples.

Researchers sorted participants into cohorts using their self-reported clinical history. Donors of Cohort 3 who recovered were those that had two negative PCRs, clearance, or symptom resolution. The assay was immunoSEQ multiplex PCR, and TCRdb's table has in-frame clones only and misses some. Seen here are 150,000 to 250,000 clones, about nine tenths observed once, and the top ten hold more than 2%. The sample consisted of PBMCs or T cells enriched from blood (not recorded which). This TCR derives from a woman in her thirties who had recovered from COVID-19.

The CDR3 coding sequence is TGTGCCAGCAGCCAAGGACTCAGACAGGGCGCAACTGAAGCTTTCTTT. The encoded protein is CASSQGLRQGATEAFF. The chain has TRBV3-1 (or the pseudogene TRBV3-2) and TRBJ1-1; 7 nucleotides agree with TRBD1. Germline V gene sequence: CDR1 LGHDT, CDR2 YNNKEL (reference sequence). J gave up 5 bases and V 1 base, and 10 bases lay outside the gene matches. The CDR3 is made up of 16 amino acids.